This TCR beta chain was sequenced for a study of T cells in Graves' hyperthyroidism and ophthalmopathy. The study's findings and limits: A 13 V-J signature model discriminated ophthalmopathy versus stable hyperthyroidism.

The CDR3 runs to 16 residues. Germline CDR1 and CDR2: MNHNS and SASEGT. V lost 7 bases and J 6 bases, leaving 25 bases between the germline ends. This clonotype was recorded a few times. Its target is not known. TCR beta CDR3 region amplification was performed from RNA transcripts. Using the HTBI primer set, a first-round RT-PCR was run on the TCR CDR3. TCRdb processed the multiplex PCR reads anew with MiXCR; each CDR3 protein has one entry. The data show more than 600,000 distinct CDR3 sequences, with around 15% seen just once and roughly 8% held by the top ten. Sequenced sample: blood. This sequence was found in a man between 18 and 35 years old with Graves' hyperthyroidism. V is TRBV6-1 and J is TRBJ2-7; possible D gene TRBD2, 6 bases. The CDR3 DNA reads as TGTGCCAGCACTACTAACAGGTTACGGGAGTCGGGCGAGCAGTACTTC. Translated, it gives CASTTNRLRESGEQYF.